This T cell receptor beta chain was profiled in a study of identical twins. V lost 0 bases, J lost 5 bases, and 4 bases stayed unmatched. The CDR3 covers 16 residues. Germline CDR1 is DFQATT and CDR2 is SNEGSKA (reference sequence). TCRdb recomputed calls from the 5' RACE reads with MiXCR, one row per CDR3 protein. The repertoire holds around 1.7 million distinct CDR3 sequences, with around a third as singletons. The sequenced sample consisted of cord blood. This receptor was taken from a newborn girl in good health. The rearrangement links TRBV20-1 to TRBJ2-2, with 12 bases that match TRBD2. The CDR3 DNA reads as TGCAGTGCTAGAGATAGGCTAGCGGGAGGGACCGGGGAGCTGTTTTTT. Protein sequence: CSARDRLAGGTGELFF.